This T cell receptor beta chain was documented in a study of glioma-infiltrating T cells after dendritic cell vaccination. Study at large: Dendritic cell vaccine was injected intradermally three times, biweekly.

The CDR3 sequence is 15 residues long. Germline loops: CDR1 SGDLS, CDR2 YYNGEE. V lost 0 bases, J lost 4 bases, and 13 bases lay in between. General observations from the study: Few patients contributed both blood and tumor specimens.

This clone appeared a single time. Its matching antigen is unknown. Primers: 60 V beta forward and 13 J beta reverse. TCRdb keeps only in-frame clones here, not all; method: immunoSEQ multiplex PCR. The profile shows about 82,000 clones, approximately 90% of them singletons. Fresh-frozen tumor tissue and more than two years of survival data were available for all. The source is a human donor with glioblastoma. Sequenced material: blood, taken before dendritic cell vaccination. This rearrangement joins TRBV9 to TRBJ1-2; D is uncertain. For the CDR3, the DNA is TGTGCCAGCAGCGTAGAACAGTCGCCTTCCTATGGCTACACCTTC. It codes for CASSVEQSPSYGYTF.